The rows below give T cell receptor beta chains drawn from one sample of a study of cytomegalovirus exposure and HLA in healthy donors. Produced via immunoSEQ multiplex PCR; TCRdb's table is partial and in-frame only. This repertoire shows roughly 80,000 clones, roughly two thirds found once; its top ten account for 6.9%. Specimen: PBMCs. These receptors originate from a woman in her forties or fifties in good health and CMV-seropositive. CDR3s include the opening cysteine and the closing phenylalanine or tryptophan.

j_call v_call cdr3_aa
TRBJ1-2 TRBV5-1 CASSYSGGQANYGYTF
TRBJ1-3 TRBV7-2 CASSLAGVNAGNTIYF
TRBJ2-1 TRBV9 CASSTPGGGGLNEQFF
TRBJ2-1 TRBV11-2 CASSFGQNEQFF
TRBJ2-3 TRBV7-9 CASSTASRADTQYF
TRBJ2-2 TRBV5-1 CASSPDGDGGGELFF
TRBJ2-6 TRBV5-4 CASSPPRQGSGANVLTF
TRBJ2-7 TRBV4-1 CASSRNRDSNYEQYF
TRBJ2-7 TRBV5-1 CASCRDFGQGGGEQYF
TRBJ1-2 TRBV28 CASSLGVGSGEARMGYTF
TRBJ1-1 TRBV6-5 CAASDAGGEAFF
TRBJ1-2 TRBV6-1 CASRVAGDGYTF
TRBJ1-4 TRBV28 CASSFPARGSNEKLFF
TRBJ2-3 TRBV6-6 CASSYSTYGTDTQYF
TRBJ1-6 TRBV30 CAWSETGLDSPLHF
TRBJ1-6 TRBV6-5 CASTPSGYNSPLHF
TRBJ1-2 TRBV28 CASSSPVTGYTF
TRBJ2-1 TRBV7-6 CASSPASKEQFF
TRBJ1-5 TRBV6-1 CASSEARKGGQPQHF
TRBJ1-3 TRBV9 CASSDGTGSGNTIYF
TRBJ2-5 TRBV27 CASSYGETQYF
TRBJ2-1 TRBV7-3 CSSSLYSPGLGSDEQFF
TRBJ2-2 TRBV19 CASSTGTVKGELFF
TRBJ1-5 TRBV7-9 CASSPQDNQPQHF
TRBJ2-5 TRBV2 CASSEGQYQETQYF
TRBJ1-2 TRBV18 CASSPRTGIYGYTF
TRBJ2-2 TRBV7-6 CASGTSGALGTGELFF
TRBJ2-7 TRBV27 CASTKQGAWYDEQYF
TRBJ2-2 TRBV6-4 CASRDRDGGELFF
TRBJ1-5 TRBV28 CASSSPARQGKHF
TRBJ2-7 TRBV27 CASSLEFRTGTPQYF
TRBJ1-1 TRBV6-1 CASRWDSTPYTEAFF
TRBJ2-5 TRBV5-4 CASSRGTSGGALETQYF
TRBJ2-3 TRBV2 CARISGGAGTDTQYF
TRBJ2-2 TRBV7-9 CSSSSTGQPGTGELFF
TRBJ2-5 TRBV29-1 CSVGLAGAGETQYF
TRBJ1-5 TRBV9 CASSPGAGGNQPQHF
TRBJ1-5 TRBV13 CASSQSKGGGQPQHF
TRBJ2-2 TRBV7-7 CASRLGNTGELFF
TRBJ1-2 TRBV6-1 CASTGALDGYTF
TRBJ2-2 TRBV5-4 CASSTGQGATGELFF
TRBJ2-5 TRBV7-7 CASSLGSKETQYF
TRBJ1-1 TRBV9 CASSATNMNTEAFF
TRBJ2-1 TRBV6-1 CASSSKGGWMEFF
TRBJ2-7 TRBV5-1 CASSSTGLAGPYEQYF
TRBJ1-1 TRBV28 CASSSGLGGENTEAFF
TRBJ2-3 TRBV9 CASSSSGGVADTQYF
TRBJ1-2 TRBV6-6 CASLLTDQSYYGYTF
TRBJ2-1 TRBV4-1 CASSREITSGVSNEQFF